The 12 T cell receptor beta chains below come from one sample, sequenced in a study of PD-1 blockade in mismatch repair-deficient tumors. Here immunoSEQ multiplex PCR was the method, and the copy in TCRdb shows in-frame clones only, minus some. The sample consists of 38,000 or so clones, about 85% of them appearing once. The source was peripheral blood, collected 76 weeks after starting pembrolizumab. Receptors were obtained from an adult with mismatch repair-deficient cancer.

This chain joins TRBV30 and TRBJ2-3; TRBD2 agrees at 10 bases. Germline CDR1 is GTSNPN and CDR2 is SVGIG (reference sequence). V dropped 8 bases and J dropped 3; count of bases not matched to a gene: 5. The CDR3 loop spans 13 amino acids. The chain's CDR3 is CARRLAGTDTQYF. The CDR3 nucleotides read TGTGCCCGCCGACTAGCGGGTACAGATACGCAGTATTTT.

The chain uses TRBV7-9 and TRBJ2-7, with TRBD2 matching over 11 bases. The CDR3 extends over 15 amino acids. V trimming: 5 bases; J trimming: 0 bases; junction bases outside the gene matches: 3. Germline V gives CDR1 SEHNR, CDR2 FQNEAQ (reference sequence). CDR3 loop: CASSRTSGSSYEQYF. CDR3 nucleotide sequence: TGTGCCAGCAGCCGAACTAGCGGGAGCTCCTACGAGCAGTACTTC.

The chain has TRBV4-2 and TRBJ1-2; D is unresolved. The CDR3 sequence is 13 residues long. V lost 2 bases, J lost 7 bases, and 11 bases lay in between. Germline CDR1 and CDR2: LGHNA and YNFKEQ. CDR3 residues: CASSQTQVGGYTF. CDR3 DNA: TGTGCCAGCAGCCAAACCCAAGTCGGTGGCTACACCTTC.

The rearrangement links TRBV2 to TRBJ2-7, with no clear D. Trimming left V 0 bases short and J 2 bases short, with 8 bases between. The germline gives CDR1 SNHLY, CDR2 FYNNEI. The CDR3 spans 14 residues. The CDR3 region is CASSEAVGTYEQYF. CDR3 coding DNA: TGTGCCAGCAGTGAAGCCGTGGGGACCTACGAGCAGTACTTC.

The chain is built from TRBV5-5 and TRBJ2-7; D possibly uses TRBD1 or TRBD2 (5 bases each). The CDR3 has 14 amino acids. The V gene's germline CDR1 is SGHKS and CDR2 YYEKEE (reference sequence). V lost 2 bases and J 2 bases, leaving 11 bases between the germline ends. The chain's CDR3 is CASSLPGPTYEQYF. The CDR3 nucleotides are TGTGCCAGCAGCTTACCGGGACCGACCTACGAGCAGTACTTC.

V gene TRBV9 combines with J gene TRBJ2-1; D is ambiguous. This CDR3 is 14 amino acids long. V lost 0 bases and J lost 2, with 6 bases in between. Germline V gives CDR1 SGDLS, CDR2 YYNGEE. CDR3 loop: CASSVGRTYNEQFF. CDR3 bases: TGTGCCAGCAGCGTAGGGCGGACCTACAATGAGCAGTTCTTC.

The J gene is TRBJ2-1, the V gene TRBV5-6; 14 bases are a match to TRBD2. Germline values: CDR1 SGHDT, CDR2 YYEEEE. V dropped 4 bases and J dropped 4; count of bases not matched to a gene: 7. The CDR3 spans 17 residues. The CDR3: CASSGGTSGRGYNEQFF. The CDR3 DNA is TGTGCCAGCAGCGGCGGGACTAGCGGGAGAGGATACAATGAGCAGTTCTTC.

This clone was picked up one time. The gene calls are TRBV5-5 and TRBJ1-1, with D possibly being TRBD1 (5 bases). Germline values: CDR1 SGHKS, CDR2 YYEKEE (reference sequence). The CDR3 is 11 amino acids. The CDR3 here is CAPGGGTEAFF. The CDR3 DNA is TGTGCTCCTGGGGGGGGCACTGAAGCTTTCTTT.

The chain joins TRBV6-1 to TRBJ2-1, with 13 bases matching TRBD2. V lost 6 bases to trimming and J lost 4 bases; unmatched junction nucleotides: 3. Germline lookup yields CDR1 MNHNS and CDR2 SASEGT. This CDR3 spans 15 amino acids. The chain's CDR3 is CASRPGLAGYNEQFF. DNA for the CDR3: TGTGCCAGCAGGCCGGGACTAGCGGGGTACAATGAGCAGTTCTTC.

The V gene is TRBV19, the J gene TRBJ1-2; a weak D match, TRBD1 (5 bases). Germline lookup yields CDR1 LNHDA and CDR2 SQIVND (reference sequence). The CDR3 spans 13 residues. V was clipped by 7 bases and J by 6 bases, with 15 bases between them. The CDR3 sequence is CASTLYPTDGYTF. The CDR3 DNA reads as TGTGCCAGTACCCTATACCCGACAGATGGCTACACCTTC.

The rearrangement links TRBV6-4 to TRBJ2-6, with D perhaps matching TRBD1 or TRBD2 (7 bases each). The V end lost 5 bases, the J end lost 1 base, and 21 bases lay between the germline ends. CDR3 length: 19 residues. The germline V gene encodes CDR1 MRHNA and CDR2 SNTAGT. The CDR3 here is CASSQTGTTWGSGANVLTF. CDR3 in DNA: TGTGCCAGCAGTCAGACAGGGACTACCTGGGGTTCTGGGGCCAACGTCCTGACTTTC.

The rearrangement joins TRBV5-5 to TRBJ2-5; the D is unclear. Germline assignment: CDR1 SGHKS and CDR2 YYEKEE (reference sequence). Trimming shortened V by 1 base and J by 0 bases, and 10 bases separated the two germline ends. This CDR3 is 15 amino acids long. The CDR3 protein is CASSLNSPNQETQYF. The CDR3 bases are TGTGCCAGCAGCTTGAACTCTCCTAACCAAGAGACCCAGTACTTC.